Listed below are T cell receptor beta chains from one sample, sequenced in a study of T cell responses to AZD1222 COVID-19 vaccine. The table came from immunoSEQ multiplex PCR; TCRdb's copy has only in-frame clones and leaves some out. The sample lists about 150,000 clones; over 70% were seen once. Sequencing was performed on peripheral blood, taken 28 days after the second AZD1222 dose. The receptor source for this set is an adult who received the AZD1222 COVID-19 vaccine. CDR3s include the opening cysteine and the closing phenylalanine or tryptophan. The D gene is left open where the match is weak. Part of the rows lack a size; the others show once, few, many or a class for expanded clones.

NA	NA	TRBV5-1	TRBJ2-3	CASSFGLITDTQYF	TGCGCCAGCAGCTTTGGACTTATCACAGATACGCAGTATTTT
NA	NA	TRBV18	TRBJ1-3	CASSPPQTASRNTIYF	TGTGCCAGCTCACCACCCCAGACGGCAAGTCGCAACACCATATATTTT
NA	NA	TRBV30	TRBJ2-3	CAWNRAGPSTDTQYF	TGTGCCTGGAATAGAGCGGGCCCTAGCACAGATACGCAGTATTTT
NA	NA	TRBV5-1	TRBJ1-2	CASSLELNYGYTF	TGCGCCAGCAGCTTGGAACTCAACTATGGCTACACCTTC
NA	NA	TRBV7-2	TRBJ2-7	CASSLPTARSYEQYF	TGTGCCAGCAGCTTACCAACGGCTCGCTCCTACGAGCAGTACTTC
NA	NA	TRBV6-5	TRBJ1-2	CASSYSDRANYGYTF	TGTGCCAGCAGTTACTCGGACAGAGCTAACTATGGCTACACCTTC
NA	NA	TRBV30	TRBJ1-1	CAWSVTPGNTEAFF	TGTGCCTGGAGTGTAACCCCGGGTAACACTGAAGCTTTCTTT
NA	NA	TRBV7-8	TRBJ1-6	CASSSTRGKPLHF	TGTGCCAGCAGCAGTACGAGGGGGAAACCCCTCCACTTT
once	TRBD1	TRBV6-5	TRBJ1-5	CASRKDRESNQPQHF	TGTGCCAGCAGAAAGGACAGGGAAAGCAATCAGCCCCAGCATTTT
NA	NA	TRBV20-1	TRBJ1-3	CSASGGNTIYF	TGCAGCGCATCTGGGGGAAACACCATATATTTT
NA	TRBD2	TRBV28	TRBJ2-1	CASSSPGGAGDYNEQFF	TGTGCCAGCAGCTCCCCCGGGGGGGCGGGAGACTACAATGAGCAGTTCTTC
NA	NA	TRBV7-6	TRBJ2-7	CASSPDPKSYEQCF	TGTGCCAGCAGCCCCGACCCGAAATCCTACGAGCAGTGCTTC
NA	TRBD1	TRBV10-3	TRBJ1-1	CAISDTGGNTEAFF	TGTGCCATCAGTGATACAGGGGGGAACACTGAAGCTTTCTTT
once	NA	TRBV9	TRBJ2-3	CASSVDGRDTQYF	TGTGCCAGCAGCGTAGACGGGAGAGATACGCAGTATTTT
few	NA	TRBV6-6	TRBJ1-3	CASKTRTYSGNTIYF	TGTGCCAGCAAAACCAGGACCTACTCTGGAAACACCATATATTTT